This T cell receptor beta chain was obtained from a study of blood T cell dynamics during melanoma immunotherapy. The overall study: Metastatic melanoma patients received first-line pembrolizumab or nivolumab plus ipilimumab.

Each bulk PBMC sample had approximately 350 ng DNA loaded. The assay was immunoSEQ multiplex PCR, and TCRdb's table has in-frame clones only and misses some. Of roughly 12,000 clones listed, approximately 90% are singletons. Per germline, CDR1 SGDLS and CDR2 YYNGEE. The CDR3 is 14 residues long. In regard to this clone: The antigen is undetermined. The germline gene is not matched at one end of the junction; a read error may be the cause.

Notes on the study in general: The study could not tell melanoma-specific clones from general immune activation.

Time point reported: week 3, after first cycle of checkpoint inhibitor. The genes are TRBV9 and TRBJ1-1; possibly TRBD1 for D (6 bases). The input for sequencing was blood, taken from a patient treated with checkpoint blockade. This sequence was found in a human donor with melanoma. The CDR3 region has the DNA TGTGCCAGCAGCTCCACCACGGGGGGCACTAAAGCTTTCTTT. This sequence encodes CASSSTTGGTKAFF.